This T cell receptor beta chain was identified during a study of shared T cell receptors in the human thymus. Per the germline V gene, CDR1 is LNHDA and CDR2 is SQIVND (reference sequence). Between the trimmed V and J ends, which lost 5 bases and 2 bases, there was a span of 15 bases. This CDR3 spans 15 amino acids. The sample holds a few counts of this clone. Measured with immunoSEQ multiplex PCR; TCRdb has only the in-frame clones, and not every one. The table has 700,000 or so clones, 70% to 90% seen once. This same sample was also taken into another study, of human thymus T cells. This second study notes: Those donating were healthy Finnish infants in corrective surgery for congenital heart defects. Thymic material originated from resections removed in the course of corrective heart surgery. A high degree of thymic repertoire overlap among unrelated individuals was reported in related research.

The receptor's source is a girl under three years old with a congenital heart defect. The sample consisted of thymocytes. The chain has TRBV19 and TRBJ1-2, with TRBD1 as a possible D gene (5 bases). CDR3 amino acids: CASSQQEGDNYGYTF. The CDR3 bases are TGTGCCAGTAGTCAACAGGAGGGAGACAACTATGGCTACACCTTC.